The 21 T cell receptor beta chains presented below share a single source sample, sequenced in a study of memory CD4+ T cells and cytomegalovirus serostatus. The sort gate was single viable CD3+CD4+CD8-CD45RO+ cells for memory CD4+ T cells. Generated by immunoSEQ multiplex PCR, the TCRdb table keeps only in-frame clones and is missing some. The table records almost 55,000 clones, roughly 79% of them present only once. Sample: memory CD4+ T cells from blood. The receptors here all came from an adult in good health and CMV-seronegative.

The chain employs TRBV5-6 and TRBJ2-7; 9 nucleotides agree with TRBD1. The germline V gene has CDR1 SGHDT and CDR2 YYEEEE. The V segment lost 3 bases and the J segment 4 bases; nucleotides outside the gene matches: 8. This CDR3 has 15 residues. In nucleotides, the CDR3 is TGTGCCAGCAGCTCTTTACAGGGGGCTGGTTACGAGCAGTACTTC. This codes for CASSSLQGAGYEQYF.

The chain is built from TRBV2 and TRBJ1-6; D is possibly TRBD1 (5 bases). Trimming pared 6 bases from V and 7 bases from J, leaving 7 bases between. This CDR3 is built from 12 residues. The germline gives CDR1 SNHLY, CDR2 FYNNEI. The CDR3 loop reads CASSGANSPLHF. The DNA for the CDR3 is TGTGCCAGCAGCGGGGCCAATTCACCCCTCCACTTT.

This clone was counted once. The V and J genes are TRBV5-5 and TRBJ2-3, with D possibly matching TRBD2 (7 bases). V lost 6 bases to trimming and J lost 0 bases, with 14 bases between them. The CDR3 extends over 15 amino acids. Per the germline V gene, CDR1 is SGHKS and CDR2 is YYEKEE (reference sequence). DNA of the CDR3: TGTGCCAGCACCGCGGGGGCCGCTAGCACAGATACGCAGTATTTT. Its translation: CASTAGAASTDTQYF.

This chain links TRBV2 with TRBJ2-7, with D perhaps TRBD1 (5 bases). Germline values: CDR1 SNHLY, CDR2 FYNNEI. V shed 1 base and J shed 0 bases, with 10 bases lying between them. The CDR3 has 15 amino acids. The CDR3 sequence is CASSEGTMNSYEQYF. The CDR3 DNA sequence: TGTGCCAGCAGTGAAGGGACAATGAACTCCTACGAGCAGTACTTC.

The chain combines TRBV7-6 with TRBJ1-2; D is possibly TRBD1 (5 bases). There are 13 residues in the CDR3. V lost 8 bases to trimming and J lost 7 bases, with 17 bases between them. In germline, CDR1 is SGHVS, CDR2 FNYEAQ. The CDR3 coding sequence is TGTGCCAGCGCAGGGAGAGGGCGAGGTGGCTACACCTTC. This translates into CASAGRGRGGYTF. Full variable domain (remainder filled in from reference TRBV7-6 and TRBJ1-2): GAGVSQSPRYKVTKRGQDVALRCDPISGHVSLYWYRQALGQGPEFLTYFNYEAQQDKSGLPNDRFSAERPEGSISTLTIQRTEQRDSAMYRCASAGRGRGGYTFGSGTRLTVV.

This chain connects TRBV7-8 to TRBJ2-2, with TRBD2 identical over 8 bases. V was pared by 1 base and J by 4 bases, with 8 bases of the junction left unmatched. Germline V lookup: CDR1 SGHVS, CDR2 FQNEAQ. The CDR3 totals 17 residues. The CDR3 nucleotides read TGTGCCAGCAGCTTAGATTCCAGCGGGAGCCCCACCGGGGAGCTGTTTTTT. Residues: CASSLDSSGSPTGELFF.

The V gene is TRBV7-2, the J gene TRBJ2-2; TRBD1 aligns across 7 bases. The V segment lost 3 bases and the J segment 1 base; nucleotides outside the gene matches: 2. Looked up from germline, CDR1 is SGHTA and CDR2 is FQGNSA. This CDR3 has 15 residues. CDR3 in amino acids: CASSLRTGNTGELFF. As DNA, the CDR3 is TGTGCCAGCAGCTTGCGGACAGGGAACACCGGGGAGCTGTTTTTT.

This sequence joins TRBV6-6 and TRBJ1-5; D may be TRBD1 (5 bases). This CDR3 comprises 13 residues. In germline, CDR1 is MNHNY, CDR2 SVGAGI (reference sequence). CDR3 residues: CALSGGGNQPQHF. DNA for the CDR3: TGTGCGCTTTCGGGGGGGGGAAATCAGCCCCAGCATTTT.

CDR3 protein: CASSRIAWGSTEAFF. DNA for the CDR3: TGTGCCAGCTCTCGCATAGCATGGGGAAGCACTGAAGCTTTCTTT. The chain couples TRBV18 to TRBJ1-1; D remains unclear. The V end was cut by 6 bases, the J end by 4 bases, with 18 bases between. CDR3 length: 15 amino acids. Per germline, CDR1 KGHSH and CDR2 LQKENI. Looking up the rest from reference TRBV18 and TRBJ1-1 gives the full variable domain: NAGVMQNPRHLVRRRGQEARLRCSPMKGHSHVYWYRQLPEEGLKFMVYLQKENIIDESGMPKERFSAEFPKEGPSILRIQQVVRGDSAAYFCASSRIAWGSTEAFFGQGTRLTVV.

For the CDR3, the DNA is TGTGCCAGCTCACCACCGTTTAGTCAGGATAACTATGGCTACACCTTC. It encodes CASSPPFSQDNYGYTF. The V gene is TRBV18, the J gene TRBJ1-2; D is undetermined. In germline, CDR1 is KGHSH, CDR2 LQKENI. Trimming removed 0 bases from V and 1 base from J, with 12 bases in between. The CDR3 is 16 amino acids. The variable domain in full, with the rest retrieved from reference TRBV18 and TRBJ1-2, is NAGVMQNPRHLVRRRGQEARLRCSPMKGHSHVYWYRQLPEEGLKFMVYLQKENIIDESGMPKERFSAEFPKEGPSILRIQQVVRGDSAAYFCASSPPFSQDNYGYTFGSGTRLTVV.

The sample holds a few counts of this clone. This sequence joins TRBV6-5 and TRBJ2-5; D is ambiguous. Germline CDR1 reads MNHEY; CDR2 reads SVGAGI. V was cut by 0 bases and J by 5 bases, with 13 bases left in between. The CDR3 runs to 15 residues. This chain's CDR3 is CASSYSLVGSETQYF. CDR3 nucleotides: TGTGCCAGCAGTTACTCGCTGGTGGGAAGCGAGACCCAGTACTTC.

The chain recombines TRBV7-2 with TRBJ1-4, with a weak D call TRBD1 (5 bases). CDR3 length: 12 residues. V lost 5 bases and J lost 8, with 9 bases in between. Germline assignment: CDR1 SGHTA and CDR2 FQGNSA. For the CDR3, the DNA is TGTGCCAGCAGCCTACGGGGGGAAAAACTGTTTTTT. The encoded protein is CASSLRGEKLFF.

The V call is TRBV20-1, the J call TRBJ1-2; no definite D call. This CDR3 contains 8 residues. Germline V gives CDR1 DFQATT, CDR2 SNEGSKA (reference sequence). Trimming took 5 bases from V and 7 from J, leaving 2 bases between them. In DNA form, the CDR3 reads TGCAGTGCTGGTGGCTACACCTTC. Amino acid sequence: CSAGGYTF.

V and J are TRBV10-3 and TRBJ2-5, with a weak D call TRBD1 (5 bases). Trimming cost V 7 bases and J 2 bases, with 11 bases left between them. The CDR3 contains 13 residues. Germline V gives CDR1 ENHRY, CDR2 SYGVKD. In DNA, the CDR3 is TGTGCCATCAATTCGGACATACAAGAGACCCAGTACTTC. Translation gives CAINSDIQETQYF.

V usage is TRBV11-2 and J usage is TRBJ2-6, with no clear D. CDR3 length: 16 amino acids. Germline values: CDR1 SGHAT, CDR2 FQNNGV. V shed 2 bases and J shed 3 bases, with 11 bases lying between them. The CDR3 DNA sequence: TGTGCCAGCAGCTTATTGCAGCCTGTTGGGGCCAACGTCCTGACTTTC. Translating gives CASSLLQPVGANVLTF.

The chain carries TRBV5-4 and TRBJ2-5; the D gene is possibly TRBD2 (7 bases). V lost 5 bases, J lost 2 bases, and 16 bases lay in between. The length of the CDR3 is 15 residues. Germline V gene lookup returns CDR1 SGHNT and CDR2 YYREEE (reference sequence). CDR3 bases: TGTGCCAGCAGTTGGGGGCAGGGAGGGCAAGAGACCCAGTACTTC. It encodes CASSWGQGGQETQYF.

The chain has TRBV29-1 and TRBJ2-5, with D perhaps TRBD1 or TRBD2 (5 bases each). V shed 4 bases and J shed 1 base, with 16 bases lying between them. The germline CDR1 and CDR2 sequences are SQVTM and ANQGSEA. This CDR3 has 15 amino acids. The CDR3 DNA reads TGCAGCGTTGGGGACCAGGGATTGGTCCAAGAGACCCAGTACTTC. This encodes CSVGDQGLVQETQYF.

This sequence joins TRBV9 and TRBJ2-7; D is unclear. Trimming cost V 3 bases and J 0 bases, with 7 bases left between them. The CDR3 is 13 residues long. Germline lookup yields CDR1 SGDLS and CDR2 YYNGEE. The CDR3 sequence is CASSAPDSYEQYF. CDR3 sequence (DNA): TGTGCCAGCAGCGCCCCGGACTCCTACGAGCAGTACTTC.

Written as DNA, the CDR3 is TGTGCCAGCAGCAAAACAGGGGTTTTATTGGAGACCCAGTACTTC. As protein: CASSKTGVLLETQYF. This rearrangement joins TRBV27 to TRBJ2-5; 7 bases match TRBD1. The CDR3 consists of 15 residues. The ends lost 6 bases at V and 5 bases at J; junction bases unmatched: 12. The germline V gene has CDR1 MNHEY and CDR2 SMNVEV (reference sequence).

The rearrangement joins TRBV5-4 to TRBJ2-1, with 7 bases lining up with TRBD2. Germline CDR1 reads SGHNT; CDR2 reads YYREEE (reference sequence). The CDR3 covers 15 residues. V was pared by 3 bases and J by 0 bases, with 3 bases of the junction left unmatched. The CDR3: CASSSRTSSYNEQFF. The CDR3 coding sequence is TGTGCCAGCAGCTCGAGGACTAGCTCCTACAATGAGCAGTTCTTC.

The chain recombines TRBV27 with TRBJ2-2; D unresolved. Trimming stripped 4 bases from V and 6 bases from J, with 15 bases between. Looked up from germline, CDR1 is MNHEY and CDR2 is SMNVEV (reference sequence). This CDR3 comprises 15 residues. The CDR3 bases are TGTGCCAGCAGTTACTCCAAATTGGTCCCCGGGGAGCTGTTTTTT. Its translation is CASSYSKLVPGELFF.